The clone carrying this TCR beta chain was picked up one time. No antigen is known for it. This record comes from a study of T cell repertoires in cytomegalovirus infection. On the study more broadly: HLA-B-restricted CMV epitopes that are well studied, plus recently identified HLA-C-restricted ones, were used by the study.

The study, taken as a whole, reports: Dominating the ex vivo response were HLA-C-restricted CMV-specific TCR beta clonotypes. Carriers of CMV plus the relevant HLA were identified by cumulative public TCR beta family frequency.

TCRdb called the reads again in MiXCR, with one record for every CDR3 protein. The table shows 150,000 to 200,000 distinct CDR3 sequences, with less than 25% occurring only once. This sample comprised CD8+ T cells from cultured PBMCs, obtained from culture after CMV antigen stimulation. The receptor was isolated from a human donor in good health (CMV status not recorded). Some clones in this sample may be carry-over from other donors' samples.

The CDR3 loop reads CATGQGMGTDTQYF. CDR3 bases: TGTGCCACCGGACAGGGGATGGGCACAGATACGCAGTATTTT. The V and J genes are TRBV27 and TRBJ2-3, with 9 bases matching TRBD1. Germline V CDR1 and CDR2: MNHEY, SMNVEV (reference sequence). Trimming at V came to 10 bases and at J to 1 base, leaving 6 bases not matched to a gene. This CDR3 region has 14 residues.